Presented here are 22 T cell receptor beta chains from one specimen sequenced in a study of cytomegalovirus exposure and HLA in healthy donors. PCR was performed using 60 Vbeta and 13 Jbeta primers. The method was immunoSEQ multiplex PCR; TCRdb's version includes in-frame clones alone and lacks a portion of them. Its table records around 200,000 clones. Sample: PBMCs. The source is a woman aged 30 to 39 in good health and CMV-seropositive.

The chain links TRBV4-1 to TRBJ2-1; possible D gene TRBD2, 5 bases. The V and J ends lost 2 bases and 13 bases respectively, with 21 bases between them. Germline CDR1 MGHRA, CDR2 YSYEKL. The CDR3 consists of 15 residues. The CDR3 DNA follows: TGCGCCAGCAGCCAAAGTACAACGAACGGGGAAGGTCAGTTCTTC. Its protein is CASSQSTTNGEGQFF.

The J gene is TRBJ1-2, the V gene TRBV28; 8 nucleotides match TRBD1. Germline V gene sequence: CDR1 MDHEN, CDR2 SYDVKM. The CDR3 covers 16 residues. V was pared by 7 bases and J by 4 bases, with 14 bases of the junction left unmatched. The CDR3 DNA sequence: TGTGCCAGCACCCACTCCGGACAGGGAATTTTCTATGGCTACACCTTC. Amino acid sequence: CASTHSGQGIFYGYTF.

This chain links TRBV19 with TRBJ1-1; D is possibly TRBD1 (6 bases). The CDR3 consists of 14 residues. V shed 6 bases and J shed 1 base, with 12 bases lying between them. Per germline, CDR1 LNHDA and CDR2 SQIVND (reference sequence). The CDR3 region is CASSPSTGNTEAFF. The CDR3 DNA reads TGTGCCAGTAGCCCTTCGACAGGGAACACTGAAGCTTTCTTT.

The genes are TRBV5-1 and TRBJ2-7, with TRBD2 matching over 7 bases. In germline, CDR1 is SGHRS, CDR2 YFSETQ. This CDR3 is 15 amino acids long. Trimming removed 3 bases from V and 3 bases from J; junction bases left unmatched: 9. CDR3 amino acids: CASSWGGLGGYEQYF. CDR3 DNA sequence: TGCGCCAGCAGCTGGGGGGGATTGGGGGGCTACGAGCAGTACTTC.

The rearrangement joins TRBV19 to TRBJ2-1; the match to TRBD2 covers 7 bases. The CDR3 is 16 residues long. V gave up 7 bases and J gave up 0 bases; unmatched junction bases: 9. Per the germline V gene, CDR1 is LNHDA and CDR2 is SQIVND (reference sequence). CDR3 coding DNA: TGTGCCAGTACCTGGGGGGGGAGCGGCTCCTACAATGAGCAGTTCTTC. Amino acid sequence: CASTWGGSGSYNEQFF. Based on the CDR3 plus reference TRBV19 and TRBJ2-1, the full variable domain is DGGITQSPKYLFRKEGQNVTLSCEQNLNHDAMYWYRQDPGQGLRLIYYSQIVNDFQKGDIAEGYSVSREKKESFPLTVTSAQKNPTAFYLCASTWGGSGSYNEQFFGPGTRLTVL.

The chain uses TRBV14 and TRBJ1-1; TRBD1 aligns across 9 bases. This CDR3 is 16 amino acids long. Germline V CDR1 and CDR2: SGHDN, FVKESK. Unmatched junction bases numbered 10, after V lost 0 bases and J lost 8 bases. CDR3 sequence (DNA): TGTGCCAGCAGCCAAGATCCGTCGGGGACAGGGAAAGAAGCTTTCTTT. Protein sequence: CASSQDPSGTGKEAFF.

The V call is TRBV7-2, the J call TRBJ2-7; D is uncertain. Germline assignment: CDR1 SGHTA and CDR2 FQGNSA. This CDR3 region has 12 residues. V was shortened by 5 bases and J by 0 bases, with 5 bases between the two germline ends. CDR3 nucleotide sequence: TGTGCCAGCAGCCCTAGCTCCTACGAGCAGTACTTC. Translating it yields CASSPSSYEQYF. Variable domain in full (rest from reference TRBV7-2 and TRBJ2-7): GAGVSQSPSNKVTEKGKDVELRCDPISGHTALYWYRQSLGQGLEFLIYFQGNSAPDKSGLPSDRFSAERTGGSVSTLTIQRTQQEDSAVYLCASSPSSYEQYFGPGTRLTVT.

The rearrangement joins TRBV27 to TRBJ1-1, with D possibly being TRBD1 (5 bases). Germline assignment: CDR1 MNHEY and CDR2 SMNVEV (reference sequence). V gave up 5 bases and J gave up 1 base, with 8 bases separating them. The CDR3 has 13 residues. The CDR3 reads CASSQGQNTEAFF. CDR3 bases: TGTGCCAGCAGTCAAGGACAGAACACTGAAGCTTTCTTT.

V and J are TRBV11-3 and TRBJ2-7; D is ambiguous. Trimming removed 2 bases at V and 3 bases at J, with 11 bases between. Germline-derived CDR1 and CDR2 are SGHNT and YENEEA. The CDR3 contains 14 residues. Here the CDR3 reads CASSLQNRDYEQYF. Written as DNA, the CDR3 is TGTGCCAGCAGCTTACAAAACAGAGACTACGAGCAGTACTTC. Supplemented by reference TRBV11-3 and TRBJ2-7, the full variable domain reads EAGVVQSPRYKIIEKKQPVAFWCNPISGHNTLYWYLQNLGQGPELLIRYENEEAVDDSQLPKDRFSAERLKGVDSTLKIQPAELGDSAVYLCASSLQNRDYEQYFGPGTRLTVT.

The rearrangement links TRBV28 to TRBJ2-5; 7 bases match TRBD2. With 6 bases clipped from V and 1 base from J, the junction kept 11 bases outside the gene matches. The CDR3 extends over 16 amino acids. Germline values: CDR1 MDHEN, CDR2 SYDVKM. CDR3 in DNA: TGTGCCAGCAGGGGAGGGAGGGGTGGCATCCAAGAGACCCAGTACTTC. Its protein is CASRGGRGGIQETQYF.

V is TRBV6-6 and J is TRBJ2-7, with D perhaps TRBD1 (6 bases). Trimming shortened V by 5 bases and J by 6 bases, and 11 bases separated the two germline ends. Germline CDR1 and CDR2: MNHNY and SVGAGI (reference sequence). This CDR3 contains 12 residues. The CDR3 bases are TGTGCCAGCAGTGGAACAGGGCTCGAGCAGTACTTC. This translates into CASSGTGLEQYF.

The chain carries TRBV6-5 and TRBJ2-7, with D unresolved. The CDR3 extends over 14 amino acids. The V gene lost 0 bases and the J gene lost 0 bases, with 6 bases spanning the gap. Germline CDR1 is MNHEY and CDR2 is SVGAGI. In DNA form, the CDR3 reads TGTGCCAGCAGTTACTCGAGCCTCTCCTACGAGCAGTACTTC. Translated, it gives CASSYSSLSYEQYF.

The chain is built from TRBV9 and TRBJ2-1, with D possibly matching TRBD2 (6 bases). Between the trimmed V and J ends, which lost 3 bases and 0 bases, there was a span of 16 bases. Germline CDR1 and CDR2: SGDLS and YYNGEE. The CDR3 contains 17 residues. CDR3 DNA sequence: TGTGCCAGCAGCGCACTGGCACTAGCTAACTCCTACAATGAGCAGTTCTTC. Translating gives CASSALALANSYNEQFF.

The V gene is TRBV5-1, the J gene TRBJ1-5, with TRBD1 as a possible D gene (5 bases). Germline V CDR1 and CDR2: SGHRS, YFSETQ. Trimming took off 7 bases at V and 7 bases at J, with 21 bases between the two ends. The CDR3 has 15 amino acids. The CDR3, as DNA: TGCGCCAGCTCCCCGTCAGGGATGGTTTGGCAGCCCCAGCATTTT. This sequence encodes CASSPSGMVWQPQHF.

The genes are TRBV7-2 and TRBJ2-1; D perhaps matches TRBD2 (6 bases). V lost 1 base and J 7 bases, leaving 14 bases between the germline ends. There are 15 residues in the CDR3. CDR1 and CDR2 from the germline V gene are SGHTA and FQGNSA. As DNA, the CDR3 is TGTGCCAGCAGCTTAGTCTGGGGTCGGGAGAATGAGCAGTTCTTC. Residues: CASSLVWGRENEQFF.

The DNA for the CDR3 is TGTGCCAGCAGCCACCTCGGAGCGACGGGTAACTATGGCTACACCTTC. Protein product: CASSHLGATGNYGYTF. The chain carries TRBV6-6 and TRBJ1-2; D unclear. The CDR3 extends over 16 amino acids. CDR1 is MNHNY, CDR2 SVGAGI, per germline (reference sequence). The germline V and J ends were trimmed by 6 bases and 1 base, with 18 bases remaining between them.

CDR3 sequence (DNA): TGTGCCAGCAGTGAGCAGGGGCACTATGGCTACACCTTC. Its protein is CASSEQGHYGYTF. The chain uses TRBV25-1 and TRBJ1-2; D may be TRBD1 (6 bases). The V gene lost 3 bases and the J gene lost 3 bases, with 8 bases spanning the gap. Looked up from germline, CDR1 is MGHDK and CDR2 is SYGVNS. This CDR3 contains 13 residues.

This chain uses TRBV11-2 with TRBJ2-5, with D possibly being TRBD2 (5 bases). Between the trimmed V and J ends, which lost 3 bases and 1 base, there was a span of 12 bases. Looked up from germline, CDR1 is SGHAT and CDR2 is FQNNGV. This CDR3 comprises 15 residues. CDR3 residues: CASSFLGNSQETQYF. Written as DNA, the CDR3 is TGTGCCAGCAGCTTTCTCGGGAATTCCCAAGAGACCCAGTACTTC.

The chain couples TRBV5-4 to TRBJ1-5; TRBD1 matches at 8 bases. The CDR3 covers 15 residues. Germline CDR1 SGHNT, CDR2 YYREEE (reference sequence). V trimming: 4 bases; J trimming: 3 bases; junction bases outside the gene matches: 6. The CDR3 region has the DNA TGTGCCAGCAGCGCCGGACAGGGCGTCAATCAGCCCCAGCATTTT. Protein sequence: CASSAGQGVNQPQHF. Together with reference TRBV5-4 and TRBJ1-5, the CDR3 gives the full variable domain: ETGVTQSPTHLIKTRGQQVTLRCSSQSGHNTVSWYQQALGQGPQFIFQYYREEENGRGNFPPRFSGLQFPNYSSELNVNALELDDSALYLCASSAGQGVNQPQHFGDGTRLSIL.

This chain joins TRBV30 and TRBJ1-1; 7 positions agree with TRBD1. V gave up 4 bases and J gave up 4 bases; unmatched junction bases: 6. The CDR3 is made up of 13 amino acids. In germline, CDR1 is GTSNPN, CDR2 SVGIG (reference sequence). The CDR3 loop is CAWIRDRGTEAFF. The CDR3 DNA reads as TGTGCCTGGATTAGGGACAGAGGCACTGAAGCTTTCTTT.

The chain recombines TRBV7-7 with TRBJ2-7; D perhaps matches TRBD2 (6 bases). The CDR3 loop spans 15 amino acids. Trimming removed 2 bases from V and 3 bases from J, with 14 bases in between. Germline lookup yields CDR1 SSHAT and CDR2 FNYEAQ (reference sequence). The CDR3 reads CASSLYGSGGYEQYF. CDR3 nucleotides: TGTGCCAGCAGCTTATACGGGAGTGGGGGCTACGAGCAGTACTTC. Using reference TRBV7-7 and TRBJ2-7 for the parts outside the CDR3, the full variable domain is GAGVSQSPRYKVTKRGQDVTLRCDPISSHATLYWYQQALGQGPEFLTYFNYEAQPDKSGLPSDRFSAERPEGSISTLTIQRTEQRDSAMYRCASSLYGSGGYEQYFGPGTRLTVT.

This chain links TRBV7-8 with TRBJ2-7; 10 positions agree with TRBD2. CDR1 is SGHVS and CDR2 is FQNEAQ in the germline V gene. The CDR3 extends over 15 amino acids. After removal of 5 bases from V and 0 bases from J, the junction contained 4 bases not matched to a gene. Here the CDR3 reads CASSRTSGNSYEQYF. The CDR3, as DNA: TGTGCCAGCAGCCGCACTAGCGGGAACTCCTACGAGCAGTACTTC.